These T cell receptor beta chains were read from a single sample in a study of blood T cell repertoires in COVID-19. Assay used: immunoSEQ multiplex PCR; TCRdb lists only in-frame clones, some missing. Found here are about 70,000 clones, approximately 90% of them singletons; the top ten hold more than 8%. Sequencing was carried out using peripheral blood. Receptors originate from a human donor in a cohort sampled during active COVID-19. CDR3s include the opening cysteine and the closing phenylalanine or tryptophan. The D gene is left open where the match is weak. Clone size is shown for a subset of rows, as once, few, many or a class of expanded clone.

d_call cdr3_length j_call v_call clone_size cdr3_aa cdr3_nt
TRBD1 17 TRBJ1-2 TRBV2 once CASSESPRRTGIHGYTF TGTGCCAGCAGTGAGTCACCCCGAAGGACAGGAATACATGGCTACACCTTC
. 14 TRBJ1-1 TRBV6-5 . CASSYGEENTEAFF TGTGCCAGCAGTTACGGGGAGGAGAACACTGAAGCTTTCTTT
. 15 TRBJ2-7 TRBV27 once CASSFGSSFTHEQYF TGTGCCAGCAGTTTCGGCAGTAGCTTTACCCACGAGCAGTACTTC
TRBD1 16 TRBJ2-1 TRBV27 . CASSLVMTGDHNEQFF TGTGCCAGCAGTTTAGTGATGACAGGGGATCACAATGAGCAGTTCTTC
TRBD1 14 TRBJ2-5 TRBV19 . CASSSQGAGETQYF TGTGCCAGTAGTAGTCAGGGGGCGGGGGAGACCCAGTACTTC
. 12 TRBJ1-2 TRBV11-2 few CASSHQNYGYTF TGTGCCAGCAGCCACCAGAACTATGGCTACACCTTC
. 15 TRBJ1-1 TRBV5-4 . CASSAERTGHPEAFF TGTGCCAGCAGCGCGGAACGTACAGGGCACCCTGAAGCTTTCTTT
. 15 TRBJ1-1 TRBV28 . CASSSGGRPNTEAFF TGTGCCAGCAGTTCGGGGGGACGCCCGAACACTGAAGCTTTCTTT
. 14 TRBJ1-3 TRBV9 . CASSGRDSGNTIYF TGTGCCAGCAGCGGAAGAGACAGCGGAAACACCATATATTTT
. 16 TRBJ2-7 TRBV4-1 . CASSQETAHPLYEQYF TGCGCCAGCAGCCAAGAAACAGCTCATCCTCTTTACGAGCAGTACTTC
TRBD1 14 TRBJ2-7 TRBV11-2 . CASSAGQGPYEQYF TGTGCCAGCAGCGCCGGACAGGGCCCCTACGAGCAGTACTTC
TRBD1 17 TRBJ1-2 TRBV3-1/TRBV3-2 few CASSQDRADREDPGYTF TGTGCCAGCAGCCAAGATAGGGCGGACAGGGAAGATCCTGGCTACACCTTC
. 15 TRBJ2-3 TRBV27 . CASSLRRPLPDTQYF TGTGCCAGCAGTTTGCGGAGGCCCCTTCCAGATACGCAGTATTTT
TRBD1 13 TRBJ1-1 TRBV29-1 . CSVGTGRNTEAFF TGCAGCGTGGGGACAGGCAGGAACACTGAAGCTTTCTTT
. 14 TRBJ2-7 TRBV19 . CASSTPGAHYEQYF TGTGCCAGTAGTACCCCAGGGGCCCACTACGAGCAGTACTTC
. 16 TRBJ1-5 TRBV5-5 . CASSLVPGGFAQPQHF TGTGCCAGCAGCTTAGTTCCCGGAGGATTCGCTCAGCCCCAGCATTTT
TRBD1 15 TRBJ1-1 TRBV4-1 few CASSQATGANTEAFF TGCGCCAGCAGCCAAGCAACAGGGGCGAACACTGAAGCTTTCTTT
. 11 TRBJ2-7 TRBV2 . CASSGTYEQYF TGTGCCAGCAGTGGTACCTACGAGCAGTACTTC
TRBD1 15 TRBJ1-4 TRBV4-1 . CASSGGTGRGEKLFF TGCGCCAGCAGCGGGGGGACAGGGCGGGGTGAAAAACTGTTTTTT
TRBD2 14 TRBJ2-7 TRBV6-1 . CASSEVGRVYEQYF TGTGCCAGCAGTGAAGTTGGGAGGGTTTACGAGCAGTACTTC
. 12 TRBJ1-1 TRBV5-1 . CASSEGDTEAFF TGCGCCAGCAGCGAGGGGGACACTGAAGCTTTCTTT
. 14 TRBJ1-2 TRBV24-1 . CATSDPRGRKGYTF TGTGCCACCAGTGACCCGCGGGGAAGGAAGGGCTACACCTTC
. 16 TRBJ2-2 TRBV6-1 once CASSEFGGSNTGELFF TGTGCCAGCAGTGAATTTGGCGGATCAAACACCGGGGAGCTGTTTTTT
. 14 TRBJ2-7 TRBV12-2 few CASRLAAGSDEQYF TGTGCAAGTCGCTTAGCGGCGGGGTCTGACGAGCAGTACTTC
TRBD1 15 TRBJ1-1 TRBV28 . CASSPIQGTNTEAFF TGTGCCAGCAGCCCTATACAGGGGACGAACACTGAAGCTTTCTTT
. 16 TRBJ1-6 TRBV5-4 . CASSSTPTGRDSPLHF TGTGCCAGCAGCTCCACCCCGACAGGTAGAGATTCACCCCTCCACTTT
. 13 TRBJ2-3 TRBV9 once CASSVVTGDTQYF TGTGCCAGCAGCGTAGTAACGGGAGATACGCAGTATTTT
TRBD1 16 TRBJ2-7 TRBV4-3 . CASSKNPGQGEYEQYF TGCGCCAGCAGTAAAAATCCGGGACAGGGCGAATACGAGCAGTACTTC
TRBD1 14 TRBJ1-1 TRBV5-4 . CASSPGQGETEAFF TGTGCCAGCAGCCCGGGACAGGGTGAAACTGAAGCTTTCTTT
. 13 TRBJ2-7 TRBV15 few CATSRDRVYEQYF TGTGCCACCAGCAGAGATCGGGTCTACGAGCAGTACTTC
TRBD1 15 TRBJ2-7 TRBV4-1 . CASSQARTGHYEQYF TGCGCCAGCAGCCAAGCTCGGACAGGGCACTACGAGCAGTACTTC
TRBD1 13 TRBJ1-1 TRBV28 . CASSPTGEAEAFF TGTGCCAGCAGCCCTACAGGGGAAGCTGAAGCTTTCTTT
. 15 TRBJ1-1 TRBV11-2 . CASSLVGTPDTEAFF TGTGCCAGCAGCTTAGTCGGGACACCCGACACTGAAGCTTTCTTT
TRBD1 12 TRBJ1-6 TRBV30 . CAWCGQGSPLHF TGTGCCTGGTGCGGACAGGGCTCACCCCTCCACTTT
TRBD1 16 TRBJ1-5 TRBV4-2 . CASSQDATGGNQPQHF TGTGCCAGCAGCCAAGATGCAACAGGGGGCAATCAGCCCCAGCATTTT
. 14 TRBJ1-5 TRBV10-3 few CAISENSGAWPQHF TGTGCCATCAGTGAAAACTCAGGGGCTTGGCCCCAGCATTTT
. 17 TRBJ1-4 TRBV9 . CASSGTGPGQTNEKLFF TGTGCCAGCAGCGGGACCGGCCCCGGACAGACTAATGAAAAACTGTTTTTT
TRBD1 15 TRBJ2-7 TRBV13 . CASSLGQGVSYEQYF TGTGCCAGCAGCCTAGGACAGGGAGTCTCCTACGAGCAGTACTTC
. 19 TRBJ1-1 TRBV11-2 few CASTSGRGGSGYLNTEAFF TGTGCCAGCACCTCGGGGAGGGGGGGTTCGGGTTATCTGAACACTGAAGCTTTCTTT
. 13 TRBJ1-1 TRBV19 few CASSLQGSTEAFF TGTGCCAGTAGTCTGCAGGGTAGCACTGAAGCTTTCTTT
TRBD2 15 TRBJ2-5 TRBV9 . CASSVSGGLQETQYF TGTGCCAGCAGCGTGTCGGGGGGGTTGCAAGAGACCCAGTACTTC
. 13 TRBJ1-2 TRBV30 . CAWSEGRGYGYTF TGTGCCTGGTCTGAGGGCAGGGGCTATGGCTACACCTTC
. 17 TRBJ1-1 TRBV4-3 . CASSQEVRGQLNTEAFF TGCGCCAGCAGCCAAGAAGTAAGAGGGCAATTGAACACTGAAGCTTTCTTT
TRBD1 13 TRBJ2-7 TRBV24-1 . CATQGQGSDEQYF TGTGCCACCCAGGGACAGGGAAGTGACGAGCAGTACTTC
TRBD1 15 TRBJ1-1 TRBV19 . CASSGDRVLNTEAFF TGTGCCAGTAGCGGGGACAGGGTTTTGAACACTGAAGCTTTCTTT
TRBD1 14 TRBJ1-3 TRBV2 few CASSDRGFGNTIYF TGTGCCAGCAGCGACAGGGGGTTTGGAAACACCATATATTTT
. 16 TRBJ1-5 TRBV10-3 . CAISESGQGSNQPQHF TGTGCCATCAGTGAGTCAGGGCAGGGCAGCAATCAGCCCCAGCATTTT
. 18 TRBJ2-1 TRBV7-7 . CASSNRRGGPRTYNEQFF TGTGCCAGCAGCAACCGGAGGGGGGGCCCCCGGACCTACAATGAGCAGTTCTTC
. 18 TRBJ1-5 TRBV4-1 . CASSRDWRDSIWNQPQHF TGCGCCAGCAGCCGGGACTGGCGGGACTCCATTTGGAATCAGCCCCAGCATTTT
. 15 TRBJ2-1 TRBV4-2 . CASSQVLSSYNEQFF TGTGCCAGCAGCCAAGTACTATCATCCTACAATGAGCAGTTCTTC